The present entry profiles one TCR beta chain with its context. This sample is part of a study of blood T cell repertoires in COVID-19. Study-level background: Italy, Spain and the United States were the sources of the convalescent and acute COVID-19 samples. Nucleic acid was either cDNA or gDNA, and it came from T cells, B-cell-depleted T cells, or PBMCs.

How the authors handled the data: Cell counts per sample came from amplifying reference gene primers. The protocol was immunoSEQ multiplex PCR, while the TCRdb copy is restricted to in-frame clones and leaves out a portion. That table is the source of V, J and clone size, and D and trimming were worked out from the DNA. This sample has roughly 330,000 clones, with about 84% found just once. Germline V lookup: CDR1 SGHTA, CDR2 FQGNSA. The CDR3 is made up of 14 amino acids. Unmatched junction bases numbered 8, after V lost 6 bases and J lost 8 bases. The receptor comes from a woman between 50 and 59 years old with acute or convalescent COVID-19. This chain connects TRBV7-2 to TRBJ2-1; 9 bases map to TRBD2. The source material was peripheral blood. The DNA of the CDR3 is TGTGCCAGCAGACCCGGGACTAGCCTCCATGAGCAGTTCTTC. Amino acids: CASRPGTSLHEQFF.